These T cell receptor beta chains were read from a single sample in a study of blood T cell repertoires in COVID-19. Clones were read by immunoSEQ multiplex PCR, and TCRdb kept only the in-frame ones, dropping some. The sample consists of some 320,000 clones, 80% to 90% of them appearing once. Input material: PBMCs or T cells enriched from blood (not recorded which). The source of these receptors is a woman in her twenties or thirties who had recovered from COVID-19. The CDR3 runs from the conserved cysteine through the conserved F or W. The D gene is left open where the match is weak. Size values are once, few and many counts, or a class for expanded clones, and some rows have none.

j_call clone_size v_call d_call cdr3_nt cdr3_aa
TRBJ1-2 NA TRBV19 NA TGTGCCAGTAGTTGGCAGGGGCGCGGGTATGGCTACACCTTC CASSWQGRGYGYTF
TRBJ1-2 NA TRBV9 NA TGTGCCAGCAGCGTCGAGGGGGTCTACACCTTC CASSVEGVYTF
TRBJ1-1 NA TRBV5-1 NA TGCGCCAGCAGCGGGGGACACGGGAACACTGAAGCTTTCTTT CASSGGHGNTEAFF
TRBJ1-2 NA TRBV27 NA TGTGCCAGCAGTCAGAACCCTCAAATGTCCCCTTTCGGGTATAGTGGCTACACCTTC CASSQNPQMSPFGYSGYTF
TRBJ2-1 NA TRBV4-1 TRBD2 TGCGCCAGCAACCAGGGAGGGGTGGGTTACAATGAGCAGTTCTTC CASNQGGVGYNEQFF
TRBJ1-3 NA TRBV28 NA TGTGCCAGCAGTCCCATCGGGACATGGTACACCATATATTTT CASSPIGTWYTIYF
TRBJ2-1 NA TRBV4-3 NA TGCGCCAGCAGCCATTCTGTCTCCTACAATGAGCAGTTCTTC CASSHSVSYNEQFF
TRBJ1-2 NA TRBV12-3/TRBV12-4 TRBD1 TGTGCCAGCAGCGACCCAGGGGGTCTGGGCTACACCTTC CASSDPGGLGYTF
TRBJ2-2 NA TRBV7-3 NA TGTGCCAGCAGCTTAGGCAAAAACACCGGGGAGCTGTTTTTT CASSLGKNTGELFF
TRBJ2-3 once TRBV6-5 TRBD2 TGTGCCACCTCGGGAGGGCTTTACACAGATACGCAGTATTTT CATSGGLYTDTQYF
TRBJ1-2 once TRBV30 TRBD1 TGTGCCTGGAAGGGGCAGGGGGTTTACTATGGCTACACCTTC CAWKGQGVYYGYTF
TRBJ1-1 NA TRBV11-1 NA TGTGCCAGCAGCTTTTCGGTGTATGAAGCTTTCTTT CASSFSVYEAFF
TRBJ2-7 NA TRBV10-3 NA TGTGCCATCAGACTTCCGGGTAGCTCCTACGAGCAGTACTTC CAIRLPGSSYEQYF
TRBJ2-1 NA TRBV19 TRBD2 TGTGCCAGTAGTATCCGGGGACTAGCGGGGATGAATGAGCAGTTCTTC CASSIRGLAGMNEQFF
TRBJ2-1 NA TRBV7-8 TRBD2 TGTGCCAGCAGCTCCAACGGGGCGGGGGGGCCCTACAATGAGCAGTTCTTC CASSSNGAGGPYNEQFF
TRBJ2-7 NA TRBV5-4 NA TGTGCCAGCAGCCCGAGGGCAGGTGGCGAGCAGTACTTC CASSPRAGGEQYF
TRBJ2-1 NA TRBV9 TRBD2 TGTGCCAGCAGCGTAGCGGCGGGGGGGCGGGATGAGCAGTTCTTC CASSVAAGGRDEQFF